The 2 T cell receptor beta chains below were found in one sample sequenced in a study of Ad26.COV2.S vaccination and SARS-CoV-2 variants. The table came from immunoSEQ multiplex PCR; TCRdb's copy has only in-frame clones and leaves some out. Seen here are around 450,000 clones, 75% to 90% observed once, and the top ten hold approximately 2.5%. As to treatment: approximately 18 received Ad26.COV2.S at low or high dose, single or two shots; about five received placebo; per-sample allocation not given. Samples were taken on day 63 after the first vaccine or placebo injection. The input for sequencing was peripheral blood, taken in a trial of Ad26.COV2.S vaccine versus placebo. The receptor set was obtained from a person between 18 and 60 years old who received the Ad26.COV2.S COVID-19 vaccine or a placebo.

The chain has TRBV5-1 and TRBJ2-1, with 7 bases identical to TRBD1. Germline trimming cut 0 bases from V and 12 bases from J; bases unmatched to any gene: 9. Germline CDR1 reads SGHRS; CDR2 reads YFSETQ. The CDR3 totals 14 residues. The CDR3 loop reads CASSLASNRDRQFF. The CDR3 DNA sequence: TGCGCCAGCAGCTTGGCCTCTAATCGGGACAGGCAGTTCTTC. The complete variable domain, with remaining parts taken from reference TRBV5-1 and TRBJ2-1, reads KAGVTQTPRYLIKTRGQQVTLSCSPISGHRSVSWYQQTPGQGLQFLFEYFSETQRNKGNFPGRFSGRQFSNSRSEMNVSTLELGDSALYLCASSLASNRDRQFFGPGTRLTVL.

This sequence joins TRBV11-3 and TRBJ1-2; no reliable D call. Germline CDR1 SGHNT, CDR2 YENEEA. CDR3 length: 12 amino acids. Trimming cost V 2 bases and J 3 bases, with 4 bases left between them. The CDR3 region is CASSLYDYGYTF. The CDR3 nucleotides read TGTGCCAGCAGCTTATACGACTATGGCTACACCTTC.